A selection of T cell receptor beta chains follows, all from one sample in a study of early T cells in non-severe SARS-CoV-2 infection. TCRdb passed the 5' RACE reads through MiXCR, listing each CDR3 protein once. Here the sample spans tens of thousands of distinct CDR3 sequences, about a tenth being singletons. The material sequenced was whole blood. The receptors here all came from an adult who was a healthcare worker with PCR-confirmed SARS-CoV-2 infection or an uninfected control (not recorded which). Each CDR3 is given with its conserved first and last residue. A D gene is named only where the DNA matches it firmly. Not every row has a clone size; where given, it reads once, few, many or a size class.

v_gene	abundance	j_gene	d_gene	CDR3aa	CDR3nt
TRBV6-5	-	TRBJ1-4	TRBD1	CASSQGGRSEKLFF	TGTGCCAGCAGTCAGGGGGGACGTAGTGAAAAACTGTTTTTT
TRBV6-2/TRBV6-3	many	TRBJ2-2	-	CASKKRAGELFF	TGTGCCAGCAAGAAGAGGGCCGGGGAGCTGTTTTTT
TRBV20-1	few	TRBJ2-3	-	CSARSRPGTDTQYF	TGCAGTGCTAGATCTCGACCCGGCACAGATACGCAGTATTTT
TRBV25-1	few	TRBJ2-1	-	CASTRGGSFEQFF	TGTGCCAGCACCAGGGGTGGTTCTTTTGAGCAGTTCTTC
TRBV5-1	many	TRBJ2-2	TRBD2	CASSPPASGGDRELFF	TGCGCCAGCAGCCCCCCGGCTAGCGGAGGGGACCGGGAGCTGTTTTTT
TRBV7-9	few	TRBJ2-2	-	CASSVKSYLTGELFF	TGTGCCAGCAGCGTAAAATCCTACCTCACCGGGGAGCTGTTTTTT
TRBV7-9	few	TRBJ2-3	-	CASSPEWKDADTQYF	TGTGCCAGCAGCCCCGAGTGGAAGGACGCAGATACGCAGTATTTT
TRBV20-1	few	TRBJ2-1	-	CSAKPGFGYNEQFF	TGCAGTGCAAAGCCGGGGTTTGGGTACAATGAGCAGTTCTTC
TRBV7-9	-	TRBJ2-1	TRBD2	CASSLLAGGNEQFF	TGTGCCAGCAGCCTCCTAGCGGGAGGCAATGAGCAGTTCTTC
TRBV7-9	few	TRBJ2-3	-	CASSRRGSTDTQYF	TGTGCCAGCAGCCGAAGGGGTTCCACAGATACGCAGTATTTT
TRBV4-1	few	TRBJ2-2	-	CASSFSFPGRAGELFF	TGCGCCAGCAGCTTCAGTTTCCCGGGGCGAGCCGGGGAGCTGTTTTTT
TRBV19	many	TRBJ2-2	-	CASSTQGTGELFF	TGTGCCAGTAGTACCCAGGGTACCGGGGAGCTGTTTTTT
TRBV5-1	-	TRBJ2-7	TRBD2	CASSLDGRAPLEQYF	TGCGCCAGCAGCTTGGATGGGAGGGCTCCTCTCGAGCAGTACTTC
TRBV20-1	-	TRBJ1-1	TRBD1	CSALARQGREEAFF	TGCAGTGCTCTAGCCCGACAGGGACGAGAAGAAGCTTTCTTT
TRBV6-6	many	TRBJ2-7	TRBD1	CATNRDSRSSYEQYF	TGTGCCACCAATCGGGACAGCAGGAGCTCCTACGAGCAGTACTTC
TRBV27	-	TRBJ2-6	-	CASSFGRGGTGANVLTF	TGTGCCAGCAGTTTTGGCAGGGGAGGAACTGGGGCCAACGTCCTGACTTTC
TRBV6-1	many	TRBJ2-1	-	CASTLRGLGGSSYNEQFF	TGTGCCAGCACGCTGAGGGGGCTAGGCGGGAGCTCCTACAATGAGCAGTTCTTC
TRBV20-1	few	TRBJ1-2	-	CSAREPGHSGYTF	TGCAGTGCTAGGGAGCCGGGACATAGCGGCTACACCTTC
TRBV5-1	-	TRBJ1-2	-	CASSRDTPLDGYTF	TGCGCCAGCAGCCGGGACACACCCTTAGATGGCTACACCTTC
TRBV11-3	-	TRBJ1-1	-	CASSPLQIMNTEAFF	TGTGCCAGCAGCCCCTTACAGATTATGAACACTGAAGCTTTCTTT
TRBV6-1	few	TRBJ2-7	TRBD1	CASNDRGMIYEQYF	TGTGCCAGCAATGACAGGGGAATGATATACGAGCAGTACTTC
TRBV12-3/TRBV12-4	-	TRBJ1-1	-	CASSLASLGEAFF	TGTGCCAGCAGTTTAGCTTCCCTGGGTGAAGCTTTCTTT
TRBV4-1	-	TRBJ2-1	-	CASSPMGVIYNEQFF	TGCGCCAGCAGCCCAATGGGGGTAATTTACAATGAGCAGTTCTTC
TRBV10-2	few	TRBJ2-7	-	CASSPDSLEQYF	TGCGCCAGCAGCCCAGACAGCCTCGAGCAGTACTTC
TRBV9	few	TRBJ2-5	-	CASSVAEREETQYF	TGTGCCAGCAGCGTAGCTGAACGGGAGGAGACCCAGTACTTC
TRBV20-1	few	TRBJ1-6	-	CSARALHGADNSPLHF	TGCAGTGCTAGAGCCCTTCATGGGGCGGATAATTCACCCCTCCACTTT
TRBV12-3/TRBV12-4	-	TRBJ2-7	TRBD2	CASSPSGSAYEQYF	TGTGCCAGCAGTCCTAGCGGGAGCGCCTACGAGCAGTACTTC
TRBV20-1	-	TRBJ2-1	TRBD2	CSARYSGRNEQFF	TGCAGTGCTAGATACAGCGGGAGAAATGAGCAGTTCTTC
TRBV5-6	many	TRBJ2-3	-	CASSLDVPPRTDTQYF	TGTGCCAGCAGCTTGGATGTCCCACCCCGCACAGATACGCAGTATTTT